Below are 30 T cell receptor beta chains sequenced from a single sample in a study of CXCR3-negative and CXCR3-positive naive CD8 T cells. Findings and caveats of the study: In CXCR3-positive naive cells, the TRB CDR3s were more hydrophobic than in CXCR3-negative naive cells.

Their antigens remain unidentified. Researchers prepared the TRB cDNA libraries using 5' RACE with UMI labels. TCRdb processed the 5' RACE reads again and assigns one entry to each CDR3 protein, with no DNA. The sample has about 120,000 distinct CDR3 sequences. Material: naive CXCR3+ CD8+ T cells from blood. Subset in this sample: CD45RO-CCR7+CD27+CD95- naive CD8+ T cells expressing CXCR3 (TNR3+). These receptors all come from a human donor in good health. Some clones in this sample may be carry-over from other donors' samples.

The chain links TRBV12-3 or TRBV12-4 to TRBJ1-5. The CDR3 runs 12 residues. The CDR3 sequence: CASSLLGQPQHF.

The chain combines TRBV11-1 with TRBJ2-7; the TCRdb call, TRBD1, lacks DNA for checking. Germline V gene sequence: CDR1 SGHAT, CDR2 FQDESV (reference sequence). This CDR3 spans 15 amino acids. This CDR3 is CASSIHREPSYEQYF.

The chain joins TRBV12-3 or TRBV12-4 to TRBJ1-3; the TCRdb D gene call, TRBD1, has no DNA to confirm it. There are 14 residues in the CDR3. CDR3 in amino acids: CASSGTGSGNTIYF.

This chain links TRBV27 with TRBJ2-3; with no DNA, the TCRdb D assignment of TRBD2 cannot be verified. The CDR3 has 14 residues. Germline V gene data show CDR1 as MNHEY and CDR2 as SMNVEV (reference sequence). CDR3 sequence reads: CASSPHNDMDTQYF.

The chain uses TRBV28 and TRBJ2-5. Germline V gene lookup returns CDR1 MDHEN and CDR2 SYDVKM. The CDR3 is made up of 14 amino acids. CDR3 sequence: CASIPTGVSETQYF.

The CDR3: CASSYASDRLNTEAFF. The V gene is TRBV6-2 or TRBV6-3, the J gene TRBJ1-1; absent DNA, TCRdb's TRBD1 call cannot be checked. The CDR3 runs 16 residues. Germline CDR1 is MNHEY and CDR2 is SVGEGT.

The V call is TRBV20-1, the J call TRBJ2-5; TCRdb gives TRBD1 as the D gene, but with no DNA this cannot be confirmed. The CDR3 is 15 amino acids. CDR1 and CDR2 (germline): DFQATT, SNEGSKA (reference sequence). CDR3 protein: CSAGGGDRARETQYF.

The J gene is TRBJ2-7, the V gene TRBV3-1; TCRdb reports TRBD2, a call that lacks DNA to check it against. There are 14 residues in the CDR3. The germline gives CDR1 LGHDT, CDR2 YNNKEL (reference sequence). The CDR3: CASSQRLALYEQYF.

The rearrangement links TRBV7-6 to TRBJ1-2. The CDR3 is 15 amino acids. The germline V gene encodes CDR1 SGHVS and CDR2 FNYEAQ. Here the CDR3 reads CASSPEADPAYGYTF.

V gene TRBV25-1 combines with J gene TRBJ2-1. The length of the CDR3 is 15 residues. The germline V gene has CDR1 MGHDK and CDR2 SYGVNS. CDR3 in amino acids: CASSRDGISYNEQFF.

The J gene is TRBJ2-7, the V gene TRBV29-1; TCRdb returns TRBD1, unconfirmable since there is no DNA. Germline V gives CDR1 SQVTM, CDR2 ANQGSEA. The CDR3 loop spans 13 amino acids. The CDR3 loop reads CSGRDGSSYEQYF.

V gene TRBV7-9 combines with J gene TRBJ1-5; there is no DNA to check the TCRdb D call of TRBD1. The CDR3 is made up of 13 amino acids. Germline V gives CDR1 SEHNR, CDR2 FQNEAQ (reference sequence). CDR3 loop: CAGGEGAGQPQHF. The whole variable domain, filled in from reference TRBV7-9 and TRBJ1-5, reads DTGVSQNPRHKITKRGQNVTFRCDPISEHNRLYWYRQTLGQGPEFLTYFQNEAQLEKSRLLSDRFSAERPKGSFSTLEIQRTEQGDSAMYLCAGGEGAGQPQHFGDGTRLSIL.

The V call is TRBV7-3, the J call TRBJ2-3; TCRdb's D call, TRBD1, is unchecked because there is no DNA. This CDR3 has 13 amino acids. From germline, CDR1 is SGHTA and CDR2 FQGTGA. CDR3 residues: CASRPTGGDTQYF. The entire variable domain, with the rest obtained from reference TRBV7-3 and TRBJ2-3, is as follows: GAGVSQTPSNKVTEKGKYVELRCDPISGHTALYWYRQSLGQGPEFLIYFQGTGAADDSGLPNDRFFAVRPEGSVSTLKIQRTERGDSAVYLCASRPTGGDTQYFGPGTRLTVL.

The gene calls are TRBV20-1 and TRBJ2-1; TCRdb's D call of TRBD1 is untestable without DNA. The germline gives CDR1 DFQATT, CDR2 SNEGSKA (reference sequence). There are 14 residues in the CDR3. The CDR3 loop reads CSASGGQLYNEQFF.

CDR3: CASSLVPENTEAFF. V is TRBV7-2 and J is TRBJ1-1. The CDR3 loop spans 14 amino acids. Germline-derived CDR1 and CDR2 are SGHTA and FQGNSA. Full variable domain (rest looked up from reference TRBV7-2 and TRBJ1-1): GAGVSQSPSNKVTEKGKDVELRCDPISGHTALYWYRQSLGQGLEFLIYFQGNSAPDKSGLPSDRFSAERTGGSVSTLTIQRTQQEDSAVYLCASSLVPENTEAFFGQGTRLTVV.

The chain carries TRBV3-1 and TRBJ2-5. CDR1 and CDR2 (germline): LGHDT, YNNKEL (reference sequence). CDR3 size: 14 residues. The chain's CDR3 is CASSLKSLQETQYF.

The chain carries TRBV27 and TRBJ2-7; the D gene TCRdb calls, TRBD1, cannot be checked with no DNA. Germline V lookup: CDR1 MNHEY, CDR2 SMNVEV (reference sequence). There are 14 residues in the CDR3. CDR3 loop: CASSKGQSSYEQYF.

V usage is TRBV15 and J usage is TRBJ2-5; the TRBD1 assignment by TCRdb is unverifiable without DNA. In germline, CDR1 is LNHNV, CDR2 YYDKDF (reference sequence). The CDR3 is 14 amino acids. CDR3 amino acids: CATSKRQGMKTQYF.

The CDR3 here is CASSQAWTDQETQYF. This chain uses TRBV4-1 with TRBJ2-5; TCRdb gives TRBD1 as the D gene, but with no DNA this cannot be confirmed. The CDR3 covers 15 residues. Looked up from germline, CDR1 is MGHRA and CDR2 is YSYEKL.

J is TRBJ1-1 and V is TRBV5-4; TCRdb reports TRBD1, a call that lacks DNA to check it against. The CDR3 sequence is 16 residues long. The germline V gene has CDR1 SGHNT and CDR2 YYREEE (reference sequence). This CDR3 reads CASSSLLGTGQPEAFF.

The chain recombines TRBV28 with TRBJ1-6; TCRdb picks TRBD1, but there is no DNA to check that call. In germline, CDR1 is MDHEN, CDR2 SYDVKM. The CDR3 runs to 14 residues. CDR3 amino acids: CASSGGGYNSPLHF.

CDR3 sequence: CSARGYLHPNTEAFF. This chain uses TRBV20-1 with TRBJ1-1. Looked up from germline, CDR1 is DFQATT and CDR2 is SNEGSKA (reference sequence). This CDR3 comprises 15 residues.

The chain combines TRBV6-6 with TRBJ1-5; TCRdb names TRBD1, which stays unverified in the absence of DNA. The CDR3 runs to 13 residues. Germline V lookup: CDR1 MNHNY, CDR2 SVGAGI (reference sequence). The CDR3 loop is CASTLTLNQPQHF.

The genes are TRBV15 and TRBJ1-5. The CDR3 totals 15 residues. Germline V CDR1 and CDR2: LNHNV, YYDKDF (reference sequence). The CDR3 is CATRTEGYSNQPQHF.

The chain combines TRBV12-3 or TRBV12-4 with TRBJ2-1; without DNA, the TCRdb call of TRBD2 cannot be checked. CDR3 length: 15 amino acids. The CDR3 sequence is CASSPLSGGLLVQFF.

The chain links TRBV29-1 to TRBJ1-2. Germline values: CDR1 SQVTM, CDR2 ANQGSEA. The CDR3 totals 15 residues. The CDR3 reads CSVEDRSGRHYGYTF.

This chain connects TRBV7-9 to TRBJ2-7; TCRdb's D call, TRBD1, is unchecked because there is no DNA. The CDR3 has 15 amino acids. Germline loops: CDR1 SEHNR, CDR2 FQNEAQ (reference sequence). The CDR3 region is CASSLVQGYSYEQYF.

CDR3 protein: CSVAGREGTGELFF. The V call is TRBV29-1, the J call TRBJ2-2; TCRdb outputs TRBD1, but without DNA this stays unchecked. The CDR3 consists of 14 residues. Germline V CDR1 and CDR2: SQVTM, ANQGSEA.

V and J are TRBV27 and TRBJ2-1; TCRdb's assignment of TRBD2 cannot be checked, as there is no DNA. The germline V gene encodes CDR1 MNHEY and CDR2 SMNVEV (reference sequence). This CDR3 spans 16 amino acids. CDR3 amino acids: CASSLSRATTYNEQFF.

The chain uses TRBV4-3 and TRBJ1-1. The CDR3 totals 15 residues. Germline V gene sequence: CDR1 LGHNA, CDR2 YSLEER. The CDR3 reads CASSQVSGYIAEAFF.